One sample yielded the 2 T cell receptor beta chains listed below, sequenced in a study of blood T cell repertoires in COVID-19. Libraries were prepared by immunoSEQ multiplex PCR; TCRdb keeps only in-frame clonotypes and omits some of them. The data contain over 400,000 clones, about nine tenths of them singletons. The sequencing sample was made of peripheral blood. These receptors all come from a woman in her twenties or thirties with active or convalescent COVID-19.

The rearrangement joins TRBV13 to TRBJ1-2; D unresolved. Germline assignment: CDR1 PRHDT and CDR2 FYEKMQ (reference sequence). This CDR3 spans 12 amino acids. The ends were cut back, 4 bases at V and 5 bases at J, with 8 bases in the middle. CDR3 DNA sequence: TGTGCCAGCAGCTCTACAGCTTATGGCTACACCTTC. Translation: CASSSTAYGYTF.

CDR3 in amino acids: CASSQDPDRSNQPQHF. The DNA of the CDR3 is TGCGCCAGCAGCCAAGACCCGGACAGAAGCAATCAGCCCCAGCATTTT. The V and J genes are TRBV4-1 and TRBJ1-5; tentative D call: TRBD1 (6 bases). The CDR3 runs to 16 residues. CDR1 is MGHRA, CDR2 YSYEKL, per germline. V lost 0 bases and J 1 base, leaving 10 bases between the germline ends.